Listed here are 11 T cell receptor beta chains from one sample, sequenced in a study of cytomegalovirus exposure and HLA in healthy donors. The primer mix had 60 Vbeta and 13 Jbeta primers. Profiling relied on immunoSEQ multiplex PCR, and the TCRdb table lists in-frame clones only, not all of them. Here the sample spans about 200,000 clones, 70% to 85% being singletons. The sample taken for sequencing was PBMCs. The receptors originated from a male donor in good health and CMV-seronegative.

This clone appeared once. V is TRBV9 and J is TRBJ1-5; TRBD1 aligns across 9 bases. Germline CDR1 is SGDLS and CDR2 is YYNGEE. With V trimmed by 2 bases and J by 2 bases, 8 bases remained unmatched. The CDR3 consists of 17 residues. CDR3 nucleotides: TGTGCCAGCAGCGTGGAGGGACAGGGAAGGCGCAATCAGCCCCAGCATTTT. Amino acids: CASSVEGQGRRNQPQHF.

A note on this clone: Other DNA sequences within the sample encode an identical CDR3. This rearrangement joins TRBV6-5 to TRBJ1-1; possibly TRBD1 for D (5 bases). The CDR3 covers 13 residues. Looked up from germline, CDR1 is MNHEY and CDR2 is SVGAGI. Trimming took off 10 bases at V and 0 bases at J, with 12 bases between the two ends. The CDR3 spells CATRSTVNTEAFF. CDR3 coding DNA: TGTGCCACCCGCTCGACAGTGAACACTGAAGCTTTCTTT.

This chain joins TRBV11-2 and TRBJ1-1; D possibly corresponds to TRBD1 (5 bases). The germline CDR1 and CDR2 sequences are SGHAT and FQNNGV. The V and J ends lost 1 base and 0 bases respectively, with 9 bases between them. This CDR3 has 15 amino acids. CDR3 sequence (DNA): TGTGCCAGCAGCTTAGGAGCAGGGTTGAACACTGAAGCTTTCTTT. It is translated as CASSLGAGLNTEAFF.

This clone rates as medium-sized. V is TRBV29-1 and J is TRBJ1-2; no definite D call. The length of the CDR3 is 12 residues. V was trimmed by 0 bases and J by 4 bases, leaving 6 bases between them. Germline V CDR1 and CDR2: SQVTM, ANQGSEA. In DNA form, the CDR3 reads TGCAGCGTTGAAGAAAGCCCCTATGGCTACACCTTC. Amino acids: CSVEESPYGYTF.

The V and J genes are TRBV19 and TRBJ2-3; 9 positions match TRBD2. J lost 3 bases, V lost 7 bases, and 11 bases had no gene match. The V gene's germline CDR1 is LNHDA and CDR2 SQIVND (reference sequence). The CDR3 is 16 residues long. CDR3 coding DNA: TGTGCCAGTACCGATGGTAGCGGGAGATATACAGATACGCAGTATTTT. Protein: CASTDGSGRYTDTQYF.

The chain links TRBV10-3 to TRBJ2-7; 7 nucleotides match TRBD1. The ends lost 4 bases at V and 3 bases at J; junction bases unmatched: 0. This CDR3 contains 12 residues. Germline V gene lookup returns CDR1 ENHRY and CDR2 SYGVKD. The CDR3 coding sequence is TGTGCCATCAGTGGGACAGGCTACGAGCAGTACTTC. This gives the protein CAISGTGYEQYF.

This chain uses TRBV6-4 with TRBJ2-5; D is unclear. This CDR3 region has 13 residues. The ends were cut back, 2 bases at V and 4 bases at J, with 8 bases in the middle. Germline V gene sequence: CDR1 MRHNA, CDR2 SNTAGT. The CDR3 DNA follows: TGTGCCAGCAGTGACGCAACTTTAGAGACCCAGTACTTC. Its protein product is CASSDATLETQYF.

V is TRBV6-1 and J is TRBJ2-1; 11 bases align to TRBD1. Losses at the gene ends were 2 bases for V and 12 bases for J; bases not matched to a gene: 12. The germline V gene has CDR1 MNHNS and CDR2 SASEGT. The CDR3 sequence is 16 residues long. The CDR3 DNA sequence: TGTGCCAGCAGTGAATTTGATGGGACAGGGGGGTTCGCGCAGTTCTTC. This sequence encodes CASSEFDGTGGFAQFF.

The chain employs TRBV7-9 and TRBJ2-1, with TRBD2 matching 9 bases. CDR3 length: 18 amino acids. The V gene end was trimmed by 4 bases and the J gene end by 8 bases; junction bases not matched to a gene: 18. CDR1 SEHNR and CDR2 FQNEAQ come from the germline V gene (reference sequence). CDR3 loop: CASSSEEAGGTLWDEQFF. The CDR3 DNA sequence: TGTGCCAGCAGCTCAGAAGAGGCGGGAGGGACCCTTTGGGATGAGCAGTTCTTC.

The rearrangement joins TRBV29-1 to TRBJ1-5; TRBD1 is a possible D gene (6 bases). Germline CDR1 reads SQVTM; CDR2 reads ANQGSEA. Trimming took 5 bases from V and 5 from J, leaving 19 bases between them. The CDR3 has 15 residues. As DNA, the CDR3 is TGCAGCGTTAAAATAGGTGGGGGCTGGGATCAGCCCCAGCATTTT. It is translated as CSVKIGGGWDQPQHF.

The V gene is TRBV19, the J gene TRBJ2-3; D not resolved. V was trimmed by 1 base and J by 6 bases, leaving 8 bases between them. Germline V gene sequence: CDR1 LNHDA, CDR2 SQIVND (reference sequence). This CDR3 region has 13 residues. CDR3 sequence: CASSIGSMDTQYF. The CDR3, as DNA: TGTGCCAGTAGTATAGGTAGCATGGATACGCAGTATTTT.